This TCR beta chain was observed in a study of blood T cell repertoires in COVID-19. The overall study: PBMCs, B-cell-depleted T cells, or T cells were the source of the cDNA or gDNA that made up the material.

Germline V CDR1 and CDR2: SGHRS, YFSETQ. Trimming stripped 1 base from V and 1 base from J, with 6 bases between. The CDR3 is 15 residues long. In the authors' methods: Reference gene primer amplification yielded estimated nucleated cell counts. This table comes from immunoSEQ multiplex PCR, and its TCRdb copy is limited to in-frame clones, with some not included. The DNA was the basis for D and trimming; V, J and clone size are from that table. The sample lists about 47,000 clones, roughly four fifths occurring once. Sequenced sample: peripheral blood. V usage is TRBV5-1 and J usage is TRBJ2-6; TRBD2 is a possible D gene (5 bases). The sequence was collected from a man aged 60-69 years with acute or convalescent COVID-19. The CDR3 bases are TGCGCCAGCAGCTTGTCGGGGTCTGGGGCCAACGTCCTGACTTTC. As protein: CASSLSGSGANVLTF. The complete variable domain, with remaining parts taken from reference TRBV5-1 and TRBJ2-6, reads KAGVTQTPRYLIKTRGQQVTLSCSPISGHRSVSWYQQTPGQGLQFLFEYFSETQRNKGNFPGRFSGRQFSNSRSEMNVSTLELGDSALYLCASSLSGSGANVLTFGAGSRLTVL.